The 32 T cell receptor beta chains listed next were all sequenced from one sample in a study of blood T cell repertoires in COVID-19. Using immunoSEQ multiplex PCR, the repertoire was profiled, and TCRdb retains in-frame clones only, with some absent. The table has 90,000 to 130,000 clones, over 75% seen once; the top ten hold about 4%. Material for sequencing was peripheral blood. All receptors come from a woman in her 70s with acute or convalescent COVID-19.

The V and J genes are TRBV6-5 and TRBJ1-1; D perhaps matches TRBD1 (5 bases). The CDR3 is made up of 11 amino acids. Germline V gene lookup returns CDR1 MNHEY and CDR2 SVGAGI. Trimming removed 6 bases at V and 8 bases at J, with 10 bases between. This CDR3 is CASSRTFEAFF. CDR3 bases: TGTGCCAGCAGCAGGACATTCGAAGCTTTCTTT.

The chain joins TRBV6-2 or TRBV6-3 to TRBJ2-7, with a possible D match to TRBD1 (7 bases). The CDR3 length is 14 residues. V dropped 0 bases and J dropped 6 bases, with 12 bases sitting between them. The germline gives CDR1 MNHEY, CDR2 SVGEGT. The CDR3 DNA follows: TGTGCCAGCAGTTACTCGCGCAGGGGGGCCGAGCAGTACGTC. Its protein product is CASSYSRRGAEQYV.

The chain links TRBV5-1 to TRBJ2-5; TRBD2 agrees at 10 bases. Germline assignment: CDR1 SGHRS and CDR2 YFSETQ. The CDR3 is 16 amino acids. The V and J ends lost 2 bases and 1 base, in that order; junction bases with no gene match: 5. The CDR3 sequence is CASSFGAGGVQETQYF. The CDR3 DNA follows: TGCGCCAGCAGCTTTGGAGCGGGGGGGGTCCAAGAGACCCAGTACTTC. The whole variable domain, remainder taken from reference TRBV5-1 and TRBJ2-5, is KAGVTQTPRYLIKTRGQQVTLSCSPISGHRSVSWYQQTPGQGLQFLFEYFSETQRNKGNFPGRFSGRQFSNSRSEMNVSTLELGDSALYLCASSFGAGGVQETQYFGPGTRLLVL.

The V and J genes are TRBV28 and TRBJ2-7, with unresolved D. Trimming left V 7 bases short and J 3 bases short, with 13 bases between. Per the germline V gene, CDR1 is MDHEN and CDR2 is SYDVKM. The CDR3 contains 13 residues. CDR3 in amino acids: CASKISYGYEQYF. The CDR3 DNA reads TGTGCCAGCAAAATAAGCTATGGCTACGAGCAGTACTTC.

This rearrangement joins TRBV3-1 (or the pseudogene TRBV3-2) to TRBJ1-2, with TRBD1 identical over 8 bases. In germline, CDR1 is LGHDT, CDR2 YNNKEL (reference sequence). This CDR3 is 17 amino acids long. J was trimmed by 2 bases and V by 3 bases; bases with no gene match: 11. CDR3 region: CASSHGISDRANYGYTF. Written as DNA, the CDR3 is TGTGCCAGCAGCCATGGAATATCGGACAGGGCCAACTATGGCTACACCTTC.

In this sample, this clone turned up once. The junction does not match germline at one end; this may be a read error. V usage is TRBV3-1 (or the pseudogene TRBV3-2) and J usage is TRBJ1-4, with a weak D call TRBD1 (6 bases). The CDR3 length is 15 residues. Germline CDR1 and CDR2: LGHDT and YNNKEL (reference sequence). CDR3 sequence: CASSQGGGGNEKLFF. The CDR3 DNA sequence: TGTGCCAGCAGTCAAGGGGGAGGAGGTAATGAAAAACTGTTTTTT.

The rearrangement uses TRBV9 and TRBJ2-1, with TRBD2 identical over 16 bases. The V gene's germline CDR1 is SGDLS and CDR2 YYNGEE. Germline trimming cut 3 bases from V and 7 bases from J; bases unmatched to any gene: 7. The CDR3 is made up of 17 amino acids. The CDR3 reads CASSAGGLAGGKNEQFF. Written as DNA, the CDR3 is TGTGCCAGCAGCGCTGGGGGACTAGCGGGAGGGAAAAATGAGCAGTTCTTC.

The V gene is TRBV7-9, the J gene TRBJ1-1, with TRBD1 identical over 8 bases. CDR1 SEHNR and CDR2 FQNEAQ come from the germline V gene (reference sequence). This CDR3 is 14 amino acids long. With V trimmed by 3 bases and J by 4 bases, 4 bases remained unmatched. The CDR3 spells CASSFQGQGTEAFF. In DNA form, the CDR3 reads TGTGCCAGCAGCTTCCAAGGACAGGGCACTGAAGCTTTCTTT. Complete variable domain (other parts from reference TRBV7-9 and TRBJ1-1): DTGVSQNPRHKITKRGQNVTFRCDPISEHNRLYWYRQTLGQGPEFLTYFQNEAQLEKSRLLSDRFSAERPKGSFSTLEIQRTEQGDSAMYLCASSFQGQGTEAFFGQGTRLTVV.

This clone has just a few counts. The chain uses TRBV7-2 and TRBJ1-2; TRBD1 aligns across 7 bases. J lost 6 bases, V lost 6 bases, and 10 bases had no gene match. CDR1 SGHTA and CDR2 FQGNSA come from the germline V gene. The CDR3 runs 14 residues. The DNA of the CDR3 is TGTGCCAGCAGGCCCCCCCGACAGGGCCATGGCTACACCTTC. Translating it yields CASRPPRQGHGYTF.

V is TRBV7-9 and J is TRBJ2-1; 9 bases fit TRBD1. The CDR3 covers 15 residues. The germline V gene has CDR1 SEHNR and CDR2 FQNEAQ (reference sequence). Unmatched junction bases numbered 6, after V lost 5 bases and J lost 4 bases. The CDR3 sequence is CASSPGQGSYNEQFF. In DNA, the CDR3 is TGTGCCAGCAGCCCAGGACAGGGGTCTTACAATGAGCAGTTCTTC.

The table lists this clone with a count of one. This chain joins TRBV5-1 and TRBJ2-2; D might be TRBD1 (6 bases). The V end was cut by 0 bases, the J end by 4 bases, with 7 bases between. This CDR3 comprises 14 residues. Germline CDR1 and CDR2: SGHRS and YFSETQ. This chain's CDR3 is CASSLVGGTGELFF. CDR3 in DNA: TGCGCCAGCAGCTTGGTAGGGGGCACCGGGGAGCTGTTTTTT.

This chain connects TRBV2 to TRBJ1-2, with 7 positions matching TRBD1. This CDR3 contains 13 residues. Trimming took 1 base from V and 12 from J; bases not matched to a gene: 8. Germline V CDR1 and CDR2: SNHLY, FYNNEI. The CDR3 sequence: CASSEEYRGGNTF. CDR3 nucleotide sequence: TGTGCCAGCAGTGAAGAGTACAGGGGAGGCAACACCTTC.

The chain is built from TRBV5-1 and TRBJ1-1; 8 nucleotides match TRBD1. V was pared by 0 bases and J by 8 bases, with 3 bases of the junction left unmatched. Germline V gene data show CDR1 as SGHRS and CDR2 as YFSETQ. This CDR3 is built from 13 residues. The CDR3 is CASSLGTGSEAFF. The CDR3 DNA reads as TGCGCCAGCAGCTTGGGGACAGGGTCGGAAGCTTTCTTT.

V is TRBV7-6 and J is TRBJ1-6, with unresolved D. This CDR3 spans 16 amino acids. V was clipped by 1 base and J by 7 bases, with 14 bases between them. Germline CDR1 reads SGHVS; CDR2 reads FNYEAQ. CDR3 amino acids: CASSLDPRRGNSPLHF. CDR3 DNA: TGTGCCAGCAGCTTAGACCCGCGGCGAGGGAATTCACCCCTCCACTTT.

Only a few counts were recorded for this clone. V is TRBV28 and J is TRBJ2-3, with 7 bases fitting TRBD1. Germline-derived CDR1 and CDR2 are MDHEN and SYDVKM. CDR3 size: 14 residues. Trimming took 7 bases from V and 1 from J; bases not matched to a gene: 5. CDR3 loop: CASKAGGGTDTQYF. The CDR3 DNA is TGTGCCAGCAAAGCAGGGGGTGGCACAGATACGCAGTATTTT.

The CDR3: CASSQFLGLAGSNTGELFF. CDR3 DNA sequence: TGTGCCAGCAGCCAATTTTTGGGGCTAGCGGGATCGAACACCGGGGAGCTGTTTTTT. This sequence joins TRBV16 and TRBJ2-2; 9 positions match TRBD2. With 1 base clipped from V and 0 bases from J, the junction kept 9 bases outside the gene matches. Germline V gene sequence: CDR1 KGHSY, CDR2 FQNENV. The CDR3 is made up of 19 amino acids.

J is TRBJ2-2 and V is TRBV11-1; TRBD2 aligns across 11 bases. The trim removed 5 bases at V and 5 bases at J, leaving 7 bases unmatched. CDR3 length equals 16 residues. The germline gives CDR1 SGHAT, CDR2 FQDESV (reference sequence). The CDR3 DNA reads TGTGCCAGCAGCCTCCTAGCGGGAGGAAATACCGGGGAGCTGTTTTTT. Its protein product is CASSLLAGGNTGELFF.

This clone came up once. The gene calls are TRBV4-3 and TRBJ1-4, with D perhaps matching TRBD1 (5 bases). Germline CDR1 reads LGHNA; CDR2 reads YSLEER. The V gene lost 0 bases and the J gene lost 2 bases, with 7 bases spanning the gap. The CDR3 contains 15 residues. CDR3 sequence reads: CASSQDRGTNEKLFF. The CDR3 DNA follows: TGCGCCAGCAGCCAAGACCGGGGGACTAATGAAAAACTGTTTTTT.

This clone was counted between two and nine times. The CDR3 coding sequence is TGTGCCAGCAGCTCCCCGACTAGCACACCTGGGACCCAGTACTTC. This sequence encodes CASSSPTSTPGTQYF. The chain combines TRBV7-2 with TRBJ2-5; 7 bases match TRBD2. Germline V gene data show CDR1 as SGHTA and CDR2 as FQGNSA. Unmatched junction bases numbered 12, after V lost 4 bases and J lost 7 bases. The CDR3 spans 15 residues.

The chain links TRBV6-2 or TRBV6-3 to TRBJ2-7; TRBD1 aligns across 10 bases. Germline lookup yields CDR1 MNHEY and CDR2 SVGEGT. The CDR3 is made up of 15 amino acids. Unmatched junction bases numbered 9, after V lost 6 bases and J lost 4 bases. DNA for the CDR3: TGTGCCAGCAGCCCCCCGGGACAGGGGAGATACGAGCAGTACGTC. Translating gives CASSPPGQGRYEQYV.

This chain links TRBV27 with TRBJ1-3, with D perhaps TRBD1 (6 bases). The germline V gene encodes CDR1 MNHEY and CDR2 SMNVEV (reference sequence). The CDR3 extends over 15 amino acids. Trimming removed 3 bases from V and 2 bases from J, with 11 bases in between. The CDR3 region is CASSFRGSAGNTIYF. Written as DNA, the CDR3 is TGTGCCAGCAGTTTCAGGGGTTCGGCTGGAAACACCATATATTTT.

In DNA, the CDR3 is TGTGCCAGCTATGAGGGGGTGAACACTGAAGCTTTCTTT. Amino acid sequence: CASYEGVNTEAFF. The chain has TRBV6-5 and TRBJ1-1; weak D call: TRBD1 (6 bases). The CDR3 extends over 13 amino acids. V lost 8 bases to trimming and J lost 0 bases, with 10 bases between them. In germline, CDR1 is MNHEY, CDR2 SVGAGI.

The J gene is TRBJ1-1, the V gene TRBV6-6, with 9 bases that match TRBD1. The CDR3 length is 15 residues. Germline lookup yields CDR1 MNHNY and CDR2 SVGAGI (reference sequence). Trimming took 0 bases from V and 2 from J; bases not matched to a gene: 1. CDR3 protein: CASSYSGQGNTEAFF. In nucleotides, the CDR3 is TGTGCCAGCAGTTACTCGGGACAGGGCAACACTGAAGCTTTCTTT.

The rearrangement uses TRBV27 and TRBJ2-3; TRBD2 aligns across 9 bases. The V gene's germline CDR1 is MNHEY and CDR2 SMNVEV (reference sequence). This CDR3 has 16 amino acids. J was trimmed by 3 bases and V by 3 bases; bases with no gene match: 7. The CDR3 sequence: CASSFIAGVRTDTQYF. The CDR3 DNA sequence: TGTGCCAGCAGTTTCATAGCGGGAGTTCGGACAGATACGCAGTATTTT.

The CDR3 loop reads CASTPGGIYGYTF. The CDR3 DNA sequence: TGTGCCAGTACCCCAGGGGGTATCTATGGCTACACCTTC. The chain uses TRBV19 and TRBJ1-2; 7 bases fit TRBD1. This CDR3 region has 13 residues. CDR1 is LNHDA, CDR2 SQIVND, per germline (reference sequence). Trimming removed 7 bases from V and 4 bases from J; junction bases left unmatched: 6. Together with reference TRBV19 and TRBJ1-2, the CDR3 gives the full variable domain: DGGITQSPKYLFRKEGQNVTLSCEQNLNHDAMYWYRQDPGQGLRLIYYSQIVNDFQKGDIAEGYSVSREKKESFPLTVTSAQKNPTAFYLCASTPGGIYGYTFGSGTRLTVV.

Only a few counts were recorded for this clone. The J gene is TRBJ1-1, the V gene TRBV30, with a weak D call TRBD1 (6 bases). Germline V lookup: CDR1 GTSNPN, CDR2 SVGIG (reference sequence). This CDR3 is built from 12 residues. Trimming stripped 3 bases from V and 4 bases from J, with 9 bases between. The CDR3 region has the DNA TGTGCCTGGAGCCGCAGGGGCACTGAAGCTTTCTTT. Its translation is CAWSRRGTEAFF.

CDR3 sequence reads: CASSGTGTAFSYEQYV. DNA for the CDR3: TGTGCCAGCAGCGGTACCGGGACAGCCTTCTCCTACGAGCAGTACGTC. This sequence joins TRBV28 and TRBJ2-7; 7 bases line up with TRBD1. The CDR3 loop spans 16 amino acids. After removal of 6 bases from V and 0 bases from J, the junction contained 11 bases not matched to a gene. The germline CDR1 and CDR2 sequences are MDHEN and SYDVKM.

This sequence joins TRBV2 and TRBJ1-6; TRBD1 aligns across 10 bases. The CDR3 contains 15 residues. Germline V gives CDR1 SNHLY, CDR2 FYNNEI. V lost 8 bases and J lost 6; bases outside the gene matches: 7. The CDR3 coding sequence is TGTGCCAGCTCTACCCGGACAGGGGGTAATTCACCCCTCCACTTT. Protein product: CASSTRTGGNSPLHF.

CDR3 nucleotides: TGTGCAAGTCGCTTCGTACGGACAGGGGAGGGGAATAGCAATCAGCCCCAGCATTTT. Its protein product is CASRFVRTGEGNSNQPQHF. The chain employs TRBV12-2 and TRBJ1-5; the tabulated D call, TRBD1, remains unverified against the DNA. TRBV12-2 is assigned pseudogene status. CDR3 size: 19 residues.

The CDR3 loop reads CASSKGQGPEQYF. CDR3 bases: TGTGCCAGCAGCAAGGGGCAGGGCCCCGAGCAGTACTTC. The V and J genes are TRBV3-1 (or the pseudogene TRBV3-2) and TRBJ2-7; the D gene is possibly TRBD1 (5 bases). Trimming stripped 5 bases from V and 6 bases from J, with 14 bases between. The CDR3 sequence is 13 residues long. The V gene's germline CDR1 is LGHDT and CDR2 YNNKEL (reference sequence).

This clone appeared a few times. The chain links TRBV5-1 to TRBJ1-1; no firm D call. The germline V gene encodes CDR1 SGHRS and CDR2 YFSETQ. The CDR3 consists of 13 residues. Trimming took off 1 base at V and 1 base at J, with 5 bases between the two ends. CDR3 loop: CASSLLGNTEAFF. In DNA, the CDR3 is TGCGCCAGCAGCTTGCTAGGGAACACTGAAGCTTTCTTT. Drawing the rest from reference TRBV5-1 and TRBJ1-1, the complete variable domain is KAGVTQTPRYLIKTRGQQVTLSCSPISGHRSVSWYQQTPGQGLQFLFEYFSETQRNKGNFPGRFSGRQFSNSRSEMNVSTLELGDSALYLCASSLLGNTEAFFGQGTRLTVV.

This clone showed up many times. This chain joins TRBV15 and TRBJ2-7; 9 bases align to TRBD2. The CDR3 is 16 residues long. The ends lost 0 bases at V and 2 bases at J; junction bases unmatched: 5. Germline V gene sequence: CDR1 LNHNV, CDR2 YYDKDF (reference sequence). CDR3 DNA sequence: TGTGCCACCAGCAGAGATGGGCGGGAGGGGGCCTACGAGCAGTACTTC. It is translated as CATSRDGREGAYEQYF.